What follows are 8 T cell receptor beta chains derived from one specimen sequenced in a study of blood T cell repertoires in COVID-19. This table comes from immunoSEQ multiplex PCR, and its TCRdb copy is limited to in-frame clones, with some not included. The sample includes a few hundred thousand clones, 80% to 90% of them seen just once. What was sequenced was peripheral blood. These receptors originate from a woman aged 25 to 39 with COVID-19, enrolled during active disease.

This clone was detected once. The rearrangement uses TRBV6-2 or TRBV6-3 and TRBJ1-6; possible D gene TRBD1, 5 bases. V dropped 0 bases and J dropped 6 bases, with 12 bases sitting between them. The CDR3 sequence is 16 residues long. Germline V gives CDR1 MNHEY, CDR2 SVGEGT. The DNA of the CDR3 is TGTGCCAGCAGTTACTCCGCAGGGTCGGGTAATTCACCCCTCCACTTT. Residues: CASSYSAGSGNSPLHF.

The chain uses TRBV5-1 and TRBJ1-2; D remains ambiguous. CDR3 length: 13 amino acids. The germline V and J ends were trimmed by 0 bases and 7 bases, with 10 bases remaining between them. The germline gives CDR1 SGHRS, CDR2 YFSETQ. For the CDR3, the DNA is TGCGCCAGCAGCTTGGCAGGCCGGGGTGGCTACACCTTC. This sequence encodes CASSLAGRGGYTF.

This clone occurred once. The rearrangement joins TRBV12-2 to TRBJ1-2; the table assigns TRBD1, which was not confirmed against the DNA. TRBV12-2 counts as a pseudogene. This CDR3 contains 14 residues. The CDR3 protein is CASRSYRGTYGYTF. CDR3 DNA: TGTGCAAGTCGCTCATACAGGGGCACCTATGGCTACACCTTC.

This chain uses TRBV10-3 with TRBJ1-2, with 8 nucleotides matching TRBD1. CDR1 and CDR2 from the germline V gene are ENHRY and SYGVKD. The CDR3 consists of 13 residues. Losses at the gene ends were 2 bases for V and 12 bases for J; bases not matched to a gene: 8. CDR3 region: CAISETEQGENTF. The CDR3 DNA is TGTGCCATCAGTGAGACAGAACAGGGGGAGAACACCTTC.

V and J are TRBV19 and TRBJ1-6; a weak D match, TRBD1 (5 bases). V lost 6 bases to trimming and J lost 3 bases, with 12 bases between them. Germline V CDR1 and CDR2: LNHDA, SQIVND (reference sequence). The CDR3 loop spans 15 amino acids. The chain's CDR3 is CASSGGAGYNSPLHF. CDR3 sequence (DNA): TGTGCCAGTAGCGGGGGAGCTGGCTATAATTCACCCCTCCACTTT.

The rearrangement links TRBV6-2 or TRBV6-3 to TRBJ1-6; 8 nucleotides match TRBD1. The germline gives CDR1 MNHEY, CDR2 SVGEGT. This CDR3 spans 13 amino acids. Trimming cost V 5 bases and J 6 bases; bases outside gene matches: 0. The CDR3 region is CASSGQGNSPLHF. DNA of the CDR3: TGTGCCAGCAGTGGACAGGGTAATTCACCCCTCCACTTT.

The chain recombines TRBV12-3 or TRBV12-4 with TRBJ1-2; tentative D call: TRBD1 (5 bases). The V gene lost 5 bases and the J gene lost 5 bases, with 9 bases spanning the gap. The CDR3 contains 12 residues. CDR3 residues: CASSQGPYGYTF. CDR3 nucleotide sequence: TGTGCCAGCAGTCAGGGTCCGTATGGCTACACCTTC.

This chain links TRBV7-2 with TRBJ1-3; D unresolved. Per the germline V gene, CDR1 is SGHTA and CDR2 is FQGNSA. The CDR3 has 15 amino acids. V lost 4 bases and J 0 bases, leaving 10 bases between the germline ends. The CDR3 DNA is TGTGCCAGCAGCTCGAGGCGGAACTCTGGAAACACCATATATTTT. The encoded protein is CASSSRRNSGNTIYF.